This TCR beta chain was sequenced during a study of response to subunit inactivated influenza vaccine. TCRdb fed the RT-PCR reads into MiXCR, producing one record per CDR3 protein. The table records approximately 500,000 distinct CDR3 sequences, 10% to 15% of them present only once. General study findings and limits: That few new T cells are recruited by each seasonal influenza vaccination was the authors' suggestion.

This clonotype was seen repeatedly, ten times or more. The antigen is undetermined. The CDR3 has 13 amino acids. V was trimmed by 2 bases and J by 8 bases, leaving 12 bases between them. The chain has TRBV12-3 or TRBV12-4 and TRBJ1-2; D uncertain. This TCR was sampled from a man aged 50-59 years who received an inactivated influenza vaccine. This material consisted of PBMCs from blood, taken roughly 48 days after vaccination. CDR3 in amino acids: CASSLRAMKGYTF. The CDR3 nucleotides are TGTGCCAGCAGTTTACGGGCGATGAAAGGCTACACCTTC.